This TCR delta chain was identified during a study of Vδ1+ human thymocytes. RNA was extracted from the cells and then reverse transcribed. The CDR3 regions were amplified by multiplex PCR from V-gene primers to a constant-region primer. TCRdb fed the multiplex PCR reads into CATT to redo clone calling. The repertoire holds 70,000 to 90,000 delta-chain clones, with roughly a third as singletons. As for this clone: Its antigen is not identified.

Germline CDR1 reads TSWWSYY; CDR2 reads QGS. V lost 4 bases and J lost 2; bases outside the gene matches: 17. The CDR3 covers 19 residues. Overall study results and limits: Thymic TRG and TRD repertoires appeared highly polyclonal.

The sorted cells were CD3+ Vdelta1+ Vdelta2- thymocytes from alphabeta-depleted thymus. The sequencing input was Vdelta1+ gamma-delta thymocytes from the thymus. Sample subset: FACS-sorted CD3+ TCRalphabeta- TCRVdelta1+ TCRVdelta2- thymocytes. This TCR was sampled from a boy under three years old who had congenital heart surgery. The chain is built from TRDV1 and TRDJ1, with 9 bases fitting TRDD3. The CDR3 here is CALGAGTGEGDTETDKLIF. The CDR3 coding sequence is TGTGCTCTTGGGGCCGGAACGGGTGAGGGGGATACAGAGACCGATAAACTCATCTTT.